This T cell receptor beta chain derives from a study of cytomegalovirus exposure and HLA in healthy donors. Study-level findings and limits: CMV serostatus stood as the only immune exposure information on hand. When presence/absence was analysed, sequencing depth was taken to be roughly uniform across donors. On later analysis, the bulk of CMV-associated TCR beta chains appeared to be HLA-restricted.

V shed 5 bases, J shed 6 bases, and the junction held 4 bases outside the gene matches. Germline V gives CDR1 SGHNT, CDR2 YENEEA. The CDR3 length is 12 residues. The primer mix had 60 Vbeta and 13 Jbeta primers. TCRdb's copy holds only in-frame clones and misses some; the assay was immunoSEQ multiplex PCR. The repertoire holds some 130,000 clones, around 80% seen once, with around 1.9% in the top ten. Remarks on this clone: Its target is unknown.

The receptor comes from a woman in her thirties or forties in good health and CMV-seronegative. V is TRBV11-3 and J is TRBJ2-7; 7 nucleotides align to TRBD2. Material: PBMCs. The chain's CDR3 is CASSNPGGEQYF. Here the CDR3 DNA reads TGTGCCAGCAGCAATCCGGGGGGCGAGCAGTACTTC.